The 9 T cell receptor beta chains below were found in one sample sequenced in a study of long-term antiretroviral therapy in people with HIV. At survey level, the immunoSEQ assay was run in its v3.0 version. TCRdb's table, derived via immunoSEQ multiplex PCR, lists solely in-frame clones and lacks some. The table has about 33,000 clones, roughly 80% seen once. Sequenced material: unsorted PBMCs, taken 2 years after starting antiretroviral therapy. Receptor source: a woman in her fifties or sixties with HIV.

The CDR3 loop reads CASSVWGGASSGNEQFF. The CDR3 DNA reads TGCGCCAGCAGTGTATGGGGGGGGGCAAGTTCTGGAAATGAGCAGTTCTTC. The V and J genes are TRBV10-2 and TRBJ2-1; D perhaps matches TRBD2 (7 bases). The CDR3 is 17 amino acids. Trimming left V 4 bases short and J 7 bases short, with 23 bases between. CDR1 is WSHSY and CDR2 is SAAADI in the germline V gene.

The DNA of the CDR3 is TGCGCCAGCAGTGACCGGGGGGGAAAGGGAGATACGCAGTATTTT. This gives the protein CASSDRGGKGDTQYF. The chain is built from TRBV10-2 and TRBJ2-3; 8 bases fit TRBD2. Germline CDR1 is WSHSY and CDR2 is SAAADI. The CDR3 spans 15 residues. V shed 3 bases, J shed 5 bases, and the junction held 7 bases outside the gene matches.

The count of this clone is one. The V call is TRBV4-1, the J call TRBJ2-5, with 7 positions matching TRBD2. Germline V gene data show CDR1 as MGHRA and CDR2 as YSYEKL. The junction had 2 bases not matched to a gene; V was cut back by 3 bases and J by 1 base. This CDR3 comprises 14 residues. The CDR3 sequence is CASSQGGTQETQYF. For the CDR3, the DNA is TGCGCCAGCAGCCAGGGGGGGACCCAAGAGACCCAGTACTTC.

This clone was found once. V gene TRBV6-1 combines with J gene TRBJ2-7; possibly TRBD1 or TRBD2 for D (5 bases each). The CDR3 has 13 residues. Per the germline V gene, CDR1 is MNHNS and CDR2 is SASEGT. Trimming stripped 11 bases from V and 3 bases from J, with 17 bases between. CDR3 nucleotides: TGTGCCGGGGGAGAGGGGCCACACTACGAGCAGTACGTC. This codes for CAGGEGPHYEQYV.

This clone was detected once. V is TRBV2 and J is TRBJ2-3; 7 bases are shared with TRBD1. The CDR3 runs to 14 residues. The germline CDR1 and CDR2 sequences are SNHLY and FYNNEI. V dropped 7 bases and J dropped 1; count of bases not matched to a gene: 5. The DNA of the CDR3 is TGTGCCAGCACGACAGGGCAGGGCACAGATACGCAGTATTTT. It codes for CASTTGQGTDTQYF.

This clone was recorded only once. The chain combines TRBV6-5 with TRBJ2-3; a possible D gene is TRBD2 (6 bases). This CDR3 is 13 amino acids long. Trimming left V 8 bases short and J 2 bases short, with 11 bases between. Per the germline V gene, CDR1 is MNHEY and CDR2 is SVGAGI. The CDR3 DNA is TGTGCCAGCCTGGAGGGTAACACAGATACGCAGTATTTT. Protein product: CASLEGNTDTQYF.

V usage is TRBV5-1 and J usage is TRBJ2-2; the D gene could be TRBD1 or TRBD2 (5 bases each). Germline CDR1 is SGHRS and CDR2 is YFSETQ. CDR3 length equals 13 residues. V was clipped by 6 bases and J by 4 bases, with 10 bases between them. The CDR3 nucleotides read TGCGCCAGCAAGGGGACCGGCACCGGGGAGCTGTTTTTT. Translated, it gives CASKGTGTGELFF. Full variable domain (remainder filled in from reference TRBV5-1 and TRBJ2-2): KAGVTQTPRYLIKTRGQQVTLSCSPISGHRSVSWYQQTPGQGLQFLFEYFSETQRNKGNFPGRFSGRQFSNSRSEMNVSTLELGDSALYLCASKGTGTGELFFGEGSRLTVL.

V gene TRBV5-1 combines with J gene TRBJ2-3, with D perhaps matching TRBD1 (5 bases). The CDR3 spans 15 residues. From germline, CDR1 is SGHRS and CDR2 YFSETQ. Trimming shortened V by 0 bases and J by 2 bases, and 10 bases separated the two germline ends. The CDR3 loop is CASSLAQGTTDTQYF. The DNA for the CDR3 is TGCGCCAGCAGCTTGGCGCAGGGAACCACAGATACGCAGTATTTT.

The chain couples TRBV30 to TRBJ1-4, with 8 bases lining up with TRBD1. Germline loops: CDR1 GTSNPN, CDR2 SVGIG (reference sequence). Trimming took 3 bases from V and 8 from J; bases not matched to a gene: 5. This CDR3 is built from 13 residues. For the CDR3, the DNA is TGTGCCTGGAGACCCAGGGGGCGCGAAAAACTGTTTTTT. This codes for CAWRPRGREKLFF.